The 31 T cell receptor beta chains below were found in one sample sequenced in a study of T cells in narcolepsy. TCRdb's table, derived via immunoSEQ multiplex PCR, lists solely in-frame clones and lacks some. The top ten clones hold 6.6% of a sample with approximately 25,000 clones, approximately 85% of them seen once. The specimen was memory (CD45RA-) CD4+ T cells from blood. These receptors were collected from a human donor in good health.

This chain links TRBV5-6 with TRBJ1-6; D might be TRBD1 (5 bases). V lost 0 bases to trimming and J lost 5 bases, with 9 bases between them. This CDR3 is 15 amino acids long. CDR1 is SGHDT, CDR2 YYEEEE, per germline. The DNA of the CDR3 is TGTGCCAGCAGCTTGGTGAACAGGAATAATTCACCCCTCCACTTT. Amino acid sequence: CASSLVNRNNSPLHF.

The V call is TRBV6-5, the J call TRBJ2-5, with 9 bases fitting TRBD1. Germline-derived CDR1 and CDR2 are MNHEY and SVGAGI. V lost 6 bases and J lost 5; bases outside the gene matches: 7. The CDR3 is 14 amino acids. In DNA form, the CDR3 reads TGTGCCAGCAGACCGGGACAGGGAGGGGAGACCCAGTACTTC. Protein product: CASRPGQGGETQYF.

This clone was detected only a few times. The rearrangement uses TRBV19 and TRBJ1-1; 8 bases map to TRBD1. The CDR3 spans 15 residues. Per germline, CDR1 LNHDA and CDR2 SQIVND (reference sequence). V lost 3 bases to trimming and J lost 2 bases; unmatched junction nucleotides: 5. CDR3 DNA: TGTGCCAGTAGTATCCAACAGGGGGTCAACACTGAAGCTTTCTTT. Its translation: CASSIQQGVNTEAFF.

The rearrangement links TRBV9 to TRBJ2-7; D uncertain. Trimming left V 0 bases short and J 0 bases short, with 10 bases between. Germline CDR1 reads SGDLS; CDR2 reads YYNGEE. The CDR3 has 15 residues. The CDR3 DNA reads as TGTGCCAGCAGCGTAGGATGGTGGAACTCCTACGAGCAGTACTTC. Its translation: CASSVGWWNSYEQYF.

The chain employs TRBV11-1 and TRBJ2-7, with a tentative D call TRBD2 (5 bases). There are 14 residues in the CDR3. V was trimmed by 5 bases and J by 2 bases, leaving 13 bases between them. Germline values: CDR1 SGHAT, CDR2 FQDESV (reference sequence). The CDR3 bases are TGTGCCAGCAGCCCCCGCGGGTTAGCCTACGAGCAGTACTTC. Protein sequence: CASSPRGLAYEQYF.

The chain has TRBV11-2 and TRBJ2-1; D may be TRBD1 or TRBD2 (5 bases each). Germline V gene data show CDR1 as SGHAT and CDR2 as FQNNGV. Between the trimmed V and J ends, which lost 1 base and 6 bases, there was a span of 19 bases. CDR3 length: 17 residues. In DNA form, the CDR3 reads TGTGCCAGCAGCTTAGTCCACGGGGCCATCCTAATCAATGAGCAGTTCTTC. Residues: CASSLVHGAILINEQFF.

CDR3 in DNA: TGTGCCAGCAGCGTAGGATCAGGGAACAGGTTAGATCAGCCCCAGCATTTT. It encodes CASSVGSGNRLDQPQHF. The J gene is TRBJ1-5, the V gene TRBV9; a weak D match, TRBD1 (5 bases). The CDR3 totals 17 residues. The germline gives CDR1 SGDLS, CDR2 YYNGEE. Trimming cost V 0 bases and J 5 bases, with 18 bases left between them.

CDR3 sequence: CASSVVVGYAGELFF. The CDR3 DNA is TGTGCCAGCAGCGTAGTCGTGGGGTACGCCGGGGAGCTGTTTTTT. The V call is TRBV9, the J call TRBJ2-2; D ambiguous. Trimming took off 0 bases at V and 6 bases at J, with 12 bases between the two ends. The germline V gene has CDR1 SGDLS and CDR2 YYNGEE. The CDR3 loop spans 15 amino acids.

This sequence joins TRBV19 and TRBJ1-2; D possibly corresponds to TRBD1 (5 bases). Trimming took off 3 bases at V and 4 bases at J, with 15 bases between the two ends. The CDR3 totals 15 residues. Germline V gene lookup returns CDR1 LNHDA and CDR2 SQIVND (reference sequence). DNA of the CDR3: TGTGCCAGTAGTATTCCCCAAAGACAGACCTATGGCTACACCTTC. It yields the protein CASSIPQRQTYGYTF.

The J gene is TRBJ2-7, the V gene TRBV6-6; no reliable D call. Trimming cost V 7 bases and J 2 bases, with 9 bases left between them. Germline CDR1 and CDR2: MNHNY and SVGAGI (reference sequence). This CDR3 spans 12 amino acids. Here the CDR3 DNA reads TGTGCCAGCAAGGGCGCGACCTACGAGCAGTACTTC. Encoded protein: CASKGATYEQYF.

The chain joins TRBV5-1 to TRBJ2-5; 10 bases map to TRBD2. Germline-derived CDR1 and CDR2 are SGHRS and YFSETQ. The CDR3 contains 15 residues. After removal of 4 bases from V and 11 bases from J, the junction contained 14 bases not matched to a gene. In nucleotides, the CDR3 is TGCGCCAGCAGCGGCTTCCTAGCGGGAGTCGGAGAGCAGTACTTC. Protein sequence: CASSGFLAGVGEQYF.

This clone was seen more than once but under ten times. This chain links TRBV27 with TRBJ2-7; 12 bases align to TRBD2. Germline-derived CDR1 and CDR2 are MNHEY and SMNVEV (reference sequence). The V and J ends lost 3 bases and 2 bases, in that order; junction bases with no gene match: 8. The CDR3 contains 17 residues. CDR3 in amino acids: CASSLRLSSGRAYEQYF. The CDR3 nucleotides read TGTGCCAGCAGTTTGAGGCTTTCTAGCGGGAGGGCCTACGAGCAGTACTTC.

This chain uses TRBV7-6 with TRBJ1-2; maybe TRBD1 (5 bases). From germline, CDR1 is SGHVS and CDR2 FNYEAQ. This CDR3 has 13 amino acids. V was trimmed by 5 bases and J by 8 bases, leaving 15 bases between them. CDR3 in amino acids: CASSTLLSGGYTF. The DNA of the CDR3 is TGTGCCAGCAGCACTCTCCTTTCAGGGGGCTACACCTTC.

The chain combines TRBV27 with TRBJ2-6; 8 bases line up with TRBD1. V gave up 4 bases and J gave up 2 bases; unmatched junction bases: 13. Germline V gives CDR1 MNHEY, CDR2 SMNVEV (reference sequence). The CDR3 consists of 19 residues. CDR3 in DNA: TGTGCCAGCAGTTCCCCCCGGACAGGGAATTTTGCTGGGGCCAACGTCCTGACTTTC. This codes for CASSSPRTGNFAGANVLTF. The full variable domain, completed using reference TRBV27 and TRBJ2-6, is EAQVTQNPRYLITVTGKKLTVTCSQNMNHEYMSWYRQDPGLGLRQIYYSMNVEVTDKGDVPEGYKVSRKEKRNFPLILESPSPNQTSLYFCASSSPRTGNFAGANVLTFGAGSRLTVL.

This chain connects TRBV19 to TRBJ1-2; 7 bases are a match to TRBD1. J lost 0 bases, V lost 5 bases, and 9 bases had no gene match. In germline, CDR1 is LNHDA, CDR2 SQIVND (reference sequence). The CDR3 extends over 16 amino acids. The CDR3 region has the DNA TGTGCCAGTAGTGTTGAAACAGGGGCTCCTAACTATGGCTACACCTTC. Protein sequence: CASSVETGAPNYGYTF.

The chain links TRBV9 to TRBJ2-1; D is unclear. This CDR3 is built from 15 residues. With 0 bases removed from V and 4 bases from J, the gap between germline ends came to 11 bases. Germline-derived CDR1 and CDR2 are SGDLS and YYNGEE. The CDR3 DNA reads as TGTGCCAGCAGCGTAGATGGGGTCGGGTACAATGAGCAGTTCTTC. This translates into CASSVDGVGYNEQFF.

In regard to this clone: At the DNA level, this CDR3 is encoded by other sequences in the same sample as well. This rearrangement joins TRBV2 to TRBJ1-1, with TRBD1 as a possible D gene (5 bases). CDR3 length equals 14 residues. With 6 bases removed from V and 3 bases from J, the gap between germline ends came to 14 bases. Germline V gene data show CDR1 as SNHLY and CDR2 as FYNNEI. The CDR3 DNA follows: TGTGCCAGCAGCCGTCGGGGGGGGGACACTGAAGCTTTCTTT. Protein sequence: CASSRRGGDTEAFF.

J is TRBJ2-7 and V is TRBV2; 7 bases are a match to TRBD1. Germline CDR1 reads SNHLY; CDR2 reads FYNNEI. The CDR3 is 14 amino acids. V was pared by 7 bases and J by 3 bases, with 9 bases of the junction left unmatched. CDR3 region: CASIVPGQDYEQYF. The CDR3 DNA reads TGTGCCAGCATCGTCCCCGGACAGGACTACGAGCAGTACTTC.

This clone appeared a single time. At the DNA level, this CDR3 is encoded by other sequences in the same sample as well. The V and J genes are TRBV5-1 and TRBJ2-7, with a possible D match to TRBD1 (6 bases). The CDR3 spans 14 residues. V was pared by 4 bases and J by 7 bases, with 18 bases between. Germline V lookup: CDR1 SGHRS, CDR2 YFSETQ. In DNA, the CDR3 is TGCGCCAGCAGCGGCAACCCAGGGGACGATGAGCAGTACTTC. Amino acid sequence: CASSGNPGDDEQYF.

This sequence joins TRBV7-9 and TRBJ2-7; 9 nucleotides align to TRBD2. Germline V lookup: CDR1 SEHNR, CDR2 FQNEAQ (reference sequence). The CDR3 loop spans 16 amino acids. Unmatched junction bases numbered 12, after V lost 5 bases and J lost 4 bases. Here the CDR3 DNA reads TGTGCCAGCAGCCCGGGGGCTAGCGGGATGGTATACGAGCAGTACTTC. It translates to CASSPGASGMVYEQYF.

The rearrangement uses TRBV7-2 and TRBJ2-5; no definite D call. The J call is doubtful: the DNA matches TRBJ2-7 better. The CDR3 contains 12 residues. Germline V gene data show CDR1 as SGHTA and CDR2 as FQGNSA. The CDR3 here is CASSFGPYEQYF. The DNA of the CDR3 is TGTGCCAGCAGTTTTGGGCCCTACGAGCAGTACTTC.

The chain joins TRBV4-1 to TRBJ2-1; 7 bases map to TRBD2. V trimming: 1 base; J trimming: 6 bases; junction bases outside the gene matches: 9. Germline CDR1 is MGHRA and CDR2 is YSYEKL. The CDR3 spans 16 residues. The CDR3 sequence is CASSQVGLAAGNEQFF. For the CDR3, the DNA is TGCGCCAGCAGCCAAGTAGGGCTAGCGGCGGGCAATGAGCAGTTCTTC.

V and J are TRBV5-1 and TRBJ2-3; tentatively, D is TRBD1 (6 bases). CDR1 SGHRS and CDR2 YFSETQ come from the germline V gene. V was shortened by 4 bases and J by 8 bases, with 17 bases between the two germline ends. The CDR3 contains 14 residues. DNA of the CDR3: TGCGCCAGCAGCCCCGAGGGGGTTGCACGTACGCAGTATTTT. It yields the protein CASSPEGVARTQYF.

The chain couples TRBV5-1 to TRBJ1-1; 9 bases map to TRBD1. V dropped 2 bases and J dropped 5; count of bases not matched to a gene: 10. This CDR3 has 16 residues. Germline values: CDR1 SGHRS, CDR2 YFSETQ. The chain's CDR3 is CASSFYVTGGETEAFF. The CDR3 region has the DNA TGCGCCAGCAGCTTTTACGTGACAGGGGGAGAGACTGAAGCTTTCTTT.

V usage is TRBV5-1 and J usage is TRBJ2-3; 11 bases fit TRBD2. Germline V CDR1 and CDR2: SGHRS, YFSETQ. The trim removed 0 bases at V and 4 bases at J, leaving 7 bases unmatched. The length of the CDR3 is 17 residues. The CDR3 is CASSLGSSGGASDTQYF. The CDR3 bases are TGCGCCAGCAGCTTGGGGAGTAGCGGGGGGGCATCAGATACGCAGTATTTT. Using reference TRBV5-1 and TRBJ2-3 for the parts outside the CDR3, the full variable domain is KAGVTQTPRYLIKTRGQQVTLSCSPISGHRSVSWYQQTPGQGLQFLFEYFSETQRNKGNFPGRFSGRQFSNSRSEMNVSTLELGDSALYLCASSLGSSGGASDTQYFGPGTRLTVL.

With respect to this clone: Mismatch with germline at one junction end may stem from a read error. This CDR3 is also generated by other DNA sequences in the sample. The J gene is TRBJ1-3, the V gene TRBV6-5; 7 bases line up with TRBD1. CDR1 is MNHEY and CDR2 is SVGAGI in the germline V gene. The CDR3 is 15 residues long. In nucleotides, the CDR3 is TGCGCCAGCAGTGCAACAGGGGCCGCTGGAAACACCATATATTTT. Translating it yields CASSATGAAGNTIYF.

Details on this clone: Relative to the germline gene, one junction end is altered; a read error may explain this. The V call is TRBV7-9, the J call TRBJ2-5; D may be TRBD2 (6 bases). CDR3 size: 13 residues. Germline loops: CDR1 SEHNR, CDR2 FQNEAQ (reference sequence). This chain's CDR3 is CASSFLGGEVPNF. In DNA form, the CDR3 reads TGTGCCAGCAGCTTCCTAGGCGGGGAGGTCCCAAACTTC.

V usage is TRBV5-1 and J usage is TRBJ1-5; D gene ambiguous. With 7 bases removed from V and 7 bases from J, the gap between germline ends came to 6 bases. The CDR3 has 10 amino acids. The germline V gene encodes CDR1 SGHRS and CDR2 YFSETQ. The CDR3 nucleotides read TGCGCCAGCCCAGGACAGCCCCAGCATTTT. It codes for CASPGQPQHF.

The chain joins TRBV7-9 to TRBJ1-1; 7 bases are a match to TRBD1. CDR3 length: 14 amino acids. Losses at the gene ends were 6 bases for V and 1 base for J; bases not matched to a gene: 5. Germline V gene data show CDR1 as SEHNR and CDR2 as FQNEAQ (reference sequence). The CDR3, as DNA: TGTGCCAGCAGGCCACAGGGGTCGAACACTGAAGCTTTCTTT. This gives the protein CASRPQGSNTEAFF.

The V and J genes are TRBV27 and TRBJ2-1, with TRBD2 matching over 9 bases. The J segment lost 4 bases and the V segment lost 0 bases, leaving 10 bases of the junction unmatched. The CDR3 is 18 residues long. Germline CDR1 MNHEY, CDR2 SMNVEV (reference sequence). DNA for the CDR3: TGTGCCAGCAGTTTATCCCTCCTACAGCGGGGGGTGTACAATGAGCAGTTCTTC. Encoded protein: CASSLSLLQRGVYNEQFF.

J is TRBJ2-7 and V is TRBV19, with 10 bases aligning to TRBD1. The J segment lost 3 bases and the V segment lost 3 bases, leaving 2 bases of the junction unmatched. The germline V gene encodes CDR1 LNHDA and CDR2 SQIVND (reference sequence). There are 14 residues in the CDR3. CDR3 residues: CASSMGQGNYEQYF. The CDR3 DNA is TGTGCCAGTAGTATGGGACAGGGGAACTACGAGCAGTACTTC. Looking up the rest from reference TRBV19 and TRBJ2-7 gives the full variable domain: DGGITQSPKYLFRKEGQNVTLSCEQNLNHDAMYWYRQDPGQGLRLIYYSQIVNDFQKGDIAEGYSVSREKKESFPLTVTSAQKNPTAFYLCASSMGQGNYEQYFGPGTRLTVT.